This entry lists 29 T cell receptor beta chains sequenced from one sample in a study of tumor-infiltrating lymphocytes in primary liver carcinoma. The source material, about 19-30 mg of unsorted bulk tissue, was used to co-extract RNA and DNA. The template, roughly 0.45 ug total RNA, yielded TCR beta cDNA made with a constant-region primer. Modified slightly, ARM-PCR produced TCR beta libraries over three nested multiplex PCR rounds. The opening two PCR rounds, approximately 10 cycles each, paired TRBV1-TRBV30 forward primers with a C-beta reverse primer. TCRdb reanalysed the multiplex PCR reads using MiXCR and keeps one entry per CDR3 protein. The sample has about 190,000 distinct CDR3 sequences, around four fifths seen once. The specimen sequenced was tumor tissue from primary liver carcinoma. The source is a man aged 40-50 years with primary liver carcinoma and hepatitis B virus infection.

Only a few counts were recorded for this clonotype. With a much larger clone just one base away, this may be a read error. The chain combines TRBV7-9 with TRBJ2-2; possibly TRBD1 for D (5 bases). Germline lookup yields CDR1 SEHNR and CDR2 FQNEAQ (reference sequence). This CDR3 contains 14 residues. The CDR3 loop reads CVSSARQFTGELFF. The CDR3 bases are TGTGTCAGCAGCGCCCGACAGTTCACCGGGGAGCTGTTTTTT.

Note on this clonotype: As the CDR3 is not closed by the conserved phenylalanine or tryptophan, this likely results from a read error. The DNA is omitted, as the CDR3 cannot be located on it reliably, and the CDR3 follows TCRdb's listing. This chain links TRBV10-2 with TRBJ1-1; TRBD1 is the table's D call and was not checked against the DNA. Counting both end residues, the CDR3 totals 13 amino acids. Germline CDR1 and CDR2: WSHSY and SAAADI. The CDR3 loop is CASSDRGNTEAFL.

Notes on this clonotype: Since the CDR3 does not end with the conserved phenylalanine or tryptophan, this likely comes from a read error. The DNA is left out, because the CDR3 cannot be placed on it with certainty; the CDR3 is given as TCRdb lists it. The chain links TRBV4-3 to TRBJ1-6; the tabulated D call, TRBD1, remains unverified against the DNA. The germline gives CDR1 LGHNA, CDR2 YSLEER. The CDR3 is 16 residues long, ends included. The CDR3 protein is CASSSWDRGRNSSFHY.

Comment on this clonotype: A read error may produce the germline difference seen at one junction end. This chain uses TRBV11-2 with TRBJ1-2, with D unclear. Germline CDR1 reads SGHAT; CDR2 reads FQNNGV. The CDR3 length is 16 residues. CDR3 loop: CASSLEGGREVLGYIF. The CDR3 DNA reads TGTGCCAGCAGCTTAGAGGGAGGACGGGAGGTCCTGGGCTACATTTTC.

The chain combines TRBV6-5 with TRBJ2-1; TRBD1 or TRBD2 may be the D gene (5 bases each). The J call may not be correct, given that the DNA end is closer to TRBJ2-7. The germline gives CDR1 MNHEY, CDR2 SVGAGI. This CDR3 has 18 residues. The CDR3 protein is CASSYSKATGPSYNEQYF. The CDR3 DNA reads as TGTGCCAGCAGTTACTCCAAGGCGACGGGGCCCTCCTACAATGAGCAGTACTTC.

As to this clonotype: Compared with germline, one end of the junction differs, possibly owing to a read error. V is TRBV11-3 and J is TRBJ2-5; 8 bases are shared with TRBD2. The CDR3 sequence is 16 residues long. Per germline, CDR1 SGHNT and CDR2 YENEEA. CDR3 in DNA: TGTGCAAGCAGCACAGGGACTAGGGGGAGCGGGGAGACCCGGTACTTC. Translating gives CASSTGTRGSGETRYF.

Details on this clonotype: Germline is not matched at one junction end, which may reflect a read error. This rearrangement joins TRBV11-3 to TRBJ2-3; D may match TRBD1 or TRBD2 (5 bases each). Germline-derived CDR1 and CDR2 are SGHNT and YENEEA. The CDR3 covers 17 residues. The CDR3 DNA reads as TGTGCCAGCAGCCCCGGGGCCTTGAGAAGCGGCACAGATACACAGTATTTT. Translating it yields CASSPGALRSGTDTQYF.

Notes on this clonotype: Sequence at one end of the junction differs from germline and may be a read error. The chain recombines TRBV4-1 with TRBJ1-5; D is unresolved. Germline values: CDR1 MGHRA, CDR2 YSYEKL. The CDR3 is 16 amino acids. The CDR3 region has the DNA TGCGCCAGGAGCCCCGTTGAGAGGGTTGGCAATCAGCCCCAACATTTT. This encodes CARSPVERVGNQPQHF.

This chain uses TRBV11-2 with TRBJ2-7; a possible D gene is TRBD2 (5 bases). The CDR3 runs to 14 residues. CDR1 is SGHAT, CDR2 FQNNGV, per germline. V lost 4 bases to trimming and J lost 13 bases, with 23 bases between them. CDR3 in DNA: TGTGCCAGCAGCTCTAACGGGAACTCCTACGGGCATTACTTC. It yields the protein CASSSNGNSYGHYF.

Comment on this clonotype: One junction end does not reproduce the germline sequence, and a read error may be involved. The J gene is TRBJ2-5, the V gene TRBV4-3, with D uncertain. CDR1 and CDR2 from the germline V gene are LGHNA and YSLEER. This CDR3 region has 15 residues. DNA for the CDR3: TGCGCGAGCAGCCAAGCAGTCAGTTTGACTGAGACCCAGTACTTC. Protein: CASSQAVSLTETQYF.

Comments on this clonotype: Since no conserved phenylalanine or tryptophan closes the CDR3, a read error is the likely cause. This chain joins TRBV29-1 and TRBJ1-5, with D maybe TRBD1 (6 bases). This CDR3 spans 13 amino acids. Looked up from germline, CDR1 is SQVTM and CDR2 is ANQGSEA. The DNA of the CDR3 is TGCAGCGTTGTCGGACAGACCAATCAGCCACAGCATGTT. Translation gives CSVVGQTNQPQHV.

A word on this clonotype: Here the CDR3 omits its conserved ending phenylalanine or tryptophan, so a read error is the likely source. CDR3 residues: CASRRLGRVQYEQYS. The CDR3 coding sequence is TGTGCCAGCAGGCGCCTAGGAAGGGTCCAGTACGAGCAGTACTCC. The chain carries TRBV6-1 and TRBJ2-7; D remains ambiguous. V lost 6 bases to trimming and J lost 4 bases, with 19 bases between them. CDR1 and CDR2 (germline): MNHNS, SASEGT. The CDR3 is 15 amino acids.

This chain connects TRBV11-1 to TRBJ1-6; tentatively, D is TRBD1 (5 bases). CDR3 length equals 13 residues. From germline, CDR1 is SGHAT and CDR2 FQDESV (reference sequence). V was cut by 9 bases and J by 14 bases, with 20 bases left in between. This CDR3 reads CARSRTLVTALHF. The CDR3 nucleotides read TGTGCCAGAAGCCGGACACTGGTTACAGCCCTCCACTTT.

Concerning this clonotype itself: A much larger clone is a single base away; this may be a read error. This chain links TRBV5-8 with TRBJ1-5; 7 bases map to TRBD1. The CDR3 covers 16 residues. Looked up from germline, CDR1 is SGHTS and CDR2 is YDEGEE. The trim removed 5 bases at V and 5 bases at J, leaving 13 bases unmatched. CDR3 sequence: CASSRWDKGADQPQHF. The CDR3 nucleotides are TGTGCCAGCAGTAGATGGGACAAGGGGGCGGATCAGCCCCAGCATTTT.

The chain is built from TRBV13 and TRBJ2-7; 9 bases align to TRBD2. Germline CDR1 PRHDT, CDR2 FYEKMQ (reference sequence). With 5 bases clipped from V and 5 bases from J, the junction kept 10 bases outside the gene matches. The CDR3 is made up of 15 amino acids. The CDR3, as DNA: TGTGCCAGCAGCATCTCCGGGACTAGCAACCACGAGCAGTACTTC. It specifies CASSISGTSNHEQYF.

Turning to this clonotype: The junction departs from the called germline gene at one end, perhaps through a read error. V gene TRBV29-1 combines with J gene TRBJ2-1; 7 nucleotides match TRBD2. The CDR3 extends over 14 amino acids. Germline V gene lookup returns CDR1 SQVTM and CDR2 ANQGSEA. The CDR3 region is CSVMGGKGANEHFF. CDR3 bases: TGCAGCGTTATGGGAGGGAAAGGGGCCAATGAGCACTTCTTC.

The sample holds many counts of this clonotype. Here the CDR3 DNA reads TGTGCCAGCAGTGCACTCTGGGACAGGGGAGTAGGTGGGGCCAACGTCCTGACTTTC. It encodes CASSALWDRGVGGANVLTF. The V call is TRBV6-1, the J call TRBJ2-6; 10 nucleotides align to TRBD1. The germline V gene has CDR1 MNHNS and CDR2 SASEGT. This CDR3 comprises 19 residues. V dropped 4 bases and J dropped 3; count of bases not matched to a gene: 12.

A remark on this clonotype: The junction departs from germline at one end; a sequencing error may be responsible. The chain is built from TRBV11-1 and TRBJ2-1; no definite D call. Germline CDR1 SGHAT, CDR2 FQDESV (reference sequence). The CDR3 runs to 15 residues. CDR3 in amino acids: CSSIFHGPLDNEQFF. The CDR3 nucleotides are TGTTCCAGCATCTTCCATGGACCGCTGGACAATGAGCAGTTCTTC.

CDR3 protein: CASSRYFANTGELFF. CDR3 bases: TGTGCCAGCAGCCGGTACTTTGCAAACACCGGGGAGCTGTTTTTT. The V and J genes are TRBV7-9 and TRBJ2-2; D gene unclear. Germline CDR1 reads SEHNR; CDR2 reads FQNEAQ (reference sequence). Trimming removed 5 bases at V and 2 bases at J, with 12 bases between. This CDR3 spans 15 amino acids.

This clonotype was observed a handful of times. A single base separates this from a much larger clone, so it may be a read error. The genes are TRBV12-3 or TRBV12-4 and TRBJ2-2; D might be TRBD2 (6 bases). V was cut by 2 bases and J by 5 bases, with 12 bases left in between. This CDR3 is built from 15 residues. The CDR3 DNA reads TGTGCCAGCAGTTTAACACTAGCCGGAACCGGGGAGCTGTTTTTT. This encodes CASSLTLAGTGELFF.

In nucleotides, the CDR3 is TGTGCCAGCAGCCTAAAAGGGGGCCTGACGGATCAGCCCCAGTATTTT. Translation: CASSLKGGLTDQPQYF. The genes are TRBV11-2 and TRBJ1-5; 7 nucleotides line up with TRBD1. The assigned J gene may be wrong: the sequence end matches TRBJ2-3 better. Germline assignment: CDR1 SGHAT and CDR2 FQNNGV. The CDR3 consists of 16 residues.

This clonotype was picked up many times. A read error may be the cause here, since a much bigger clone is one base away. The CDR3 bases are TGCAGCGTCCGGGGACTAGCGGGAGGGAGGGCAGATGCGCAGTATTTT. Its translation is CSVRGLAGGRADAQYF. The chain combines TRBV29-1 with TRBJ2-3, with 16 bases aligning to TRBD2. The CDR3 has 16 amino acids. Germline assignment: CDR1 SQVTM and CDR2 ANQGSEA.

This clonotype occurred once. The chain links TRBV29-1 to TRBJ1-1; no firm D call. Per the germline V gene, CDR1 is SQVTM and CDR2 is ANQGSEA. The CDR3 is made up of 14 amino acids. With 6 bases removed from V and 1 base from J, the gap between germline ends came to 15 bases. The CDR3 spells CSVQRLVWNTEAFF. The CDR3 DNA sequence: TGCAGCGTCCAGCGCCTTGTGTGGAACACTGAAGCTTTCTTT. The full variable domain, in which reference TRBV29-1 and TRBJ1-1 provide the parts outside the CDR3, is SAVISQKPSRDICQRGTSLTIQCQVDSQVTMMFWYRQQPGQSLTLIATANQGSEATYESGFVIDKFPISRPNLTFSTLTVSNMSPEDSSIYLCSVQRLVWNTEAFFGQGTRLTVV.

Worth noting for this clonotype: Sequence at one end of the junction differs from germline and may be a read error. The chain employs TRBV10-1 and TRBJ2-4, with D possibly TRBD2 on 5 matching bases. Germline-derived CDR1 and CDR2 are WNHNN and SYGVQD (reference sequence). The CDR3 contains 15 residues. The CDR3 is CASTRRNLAKNNQYF. The CDR3, as DNA: TGCGCCAGCACCAGACGAAACCTAGCCAAAAACAATCAGTACTTC.

Details on this clonotype: A junction boundary mismatches the germline segment, possibly from a read error. The V and J genes are TRBV6-1 and TRBJ1-5; 8 bases map to TRBD1. CDR1 is MNHNS, CDR2 SASEGT, per germline. The CDR3 has 17 amino acids. The CDR3 reads CASIFTFGQGGNQPQHF. CDR3 in DNA: TGTGCAAGCATATTCACCTTCGGACAGGGAGGCAATCAGCCCCAGCATTTT.

In regard to this clonotype: The junction differs from germline at one of its ends, possibly a read error. The chain links TRBV11-2 to TRBJ2-2, with D unclear. The CDR3 covers 14 residues. In germline, CDR1 is SGHAT, CDR2 FQNNGV. The CDR3 here is CTSSTDSNTGELFF. Here the CDR3 DNA reads TGTACCAGCAGCACAGACTCGAATACCGGGGAGCTGTTTTTT.

In its sample, this clonotype was seen once. A much larger clone sits a single nucleotide away, making a read error possible. This chain connects TRBV7-9 to TRBJ2-3; D gene ambiguous. The V end lost 1 base, the J end lost 4 bases, and 3 bases lay between the germline ends. CDR1 and CDR2 from the germline V gene are SEHNR and FQNEAQ (reference sequence). The CDR3 has 12 residues. In DNA form, the CDR3 reads TGTGCCAGCAGCTTAGTTTCAGATACGCAGTATTTT. Amino acids: CASSLVSDTQYF.

The sample holds a few counts of this clonotype. This chain uses TRBV29-1 with TRBJ2-1; 9 positions agree with TRBD2. The germline gives CDR1 SQVTM, CDR2 ANQGSEA. The CDR3 is 16 residues long. This CDR3 is CIVEFGSGRITDEQFF. In DNA, the CDR3 is TGCATTGTTGAATTCGGGAGCGGGAGGATAACCGATGAGCAGTTCTTC.

The J gene is TRBJ2-1, the V gene TRBV29-1; D might be TRBD2 (5 bases). The CDR3 spans 15 residues. Trimming left V 5 bases short and J 3 bases short, with 17 bases between. In germline, CDR1 is SQVTM, CDR2 ANQGSEA. CDR3 nucleotide sequence: TGCAGCGTTAGACTAACGGTAGGGTTCTACAATGAGCAGTTCTTC. It yields the protein CSVRLTVGFYNEQFF.